These T cell receptor beta chains were read from a single sample in a study of blood T cell repertoires in COVID-19. The protocol was immunoSEQ multiplex PCR, while the TCRdb copy is restricted to in-frame clones and leaves out a portion. The data hold more than 200,000 clones, with 80% observed a single time. The material sequenced was PBMCs or T cells enriched from blood (not recorded which). Receptors originate from a man younger than 40 with acute COVID-19. Each CDR3 is given with its conserved first and last residue. A D gene is named only where the DNA matches it firmly. The size entry is marked missing in some rows and otherwise reads once, few, many or a size class.

DNA: TGTGCCAGCAGCTTGGACTCGGTAGCGGGAGGGAAGTACTTC
CDR3: CASSLDSVAGGKYF
V: TRBV5-4
size: -
J: TRBJ2-4
D: TRBD2
length: 14

DNA: TGTGCCAGCAGCTTGGTGGGGACAGGTTTCGAGCAGTACTTC
CDR3: CASSLVGTGFEQYF
V: TRBV5-6
size: -
J: TRBJ2-7
D: TRBD1
length: 14

DNA: TGTGCCAGCAGCGTAGGACTAGCGGGGTATAATGAGCAGTTCTTC
CDR3: CASSVGLAGYNEQFF
V: TRBV9
size: -
J: TRBJ2-1
D: TRBD2
length: 15

DNA: TGCGCCAGCAGCTCCGTCCCGGGACAGGGAGTGGGGCCCGGGGAGCTGTTTTTT
CDR3: CASSSVPGQGVGPGELFF
V: TRBV5-1
size: once
J: TRBJ2-2
D: TRBD1
length: 18

DNA: TGTGCCAGCTCTTCAGGGGGCGGCGGGGGCAATGAGCAGTTCTTC
CDR3: CASSSGGGGGNEQFF
V: TRBV27
size: -
J: TRBJ2-1
D: -
length: 15

DNA: TGTGCCAGCAGTTTAAGGTCTAGCGGGGGGTACAATGAGCAGTTCTTC
CDR3: CASSLRSSGGYNEQFF
V: TRBV27
size: few
J: TRBJ2-1
D: TRBD2
length: 16

DNA: TGTGCCAGCAGTCGAATGGGGCCAGCCAACCCGACTAACTATGGCTACACCTTC
CDR3: CASSRMGPANPTNYGYTF
V: TRBV7-9
size: once
J: TRBJ1-2
D: -
length: 18

DNA: TGCGCCAGCAGCCACACAGGGGGCCACGAGCAGTACTTC
CDR3: CASSHTGGHEQYF
V: TRBV4-1
size: once
J: TRBJ2-7
D: TRBD1
length: 13

DNA: TGCGCCAGCAGCTTACCGGGACAGGCGAACACCGGGGAGCTGTTTTTT
CDR3: CASSLPGQANTGELFF
V: TRBV5-1
size: -
J: TRBJ2-2
D: TRBD1
length: 16

DNA: TGTGCCAGCAGTGCCGCGTGGCAGGGGATTGAGACCCAGTACTTC
CDR3: CASSAAWQGIETQYF
V: TRBV2
size: -
J: TRBJ2-5
D: -
length: 15

DNA: TGTGCTAGTGGCAAGTCTACCTACAATGAGCAGTTCTTC
CDR3: CASGKSTYNEQFF
V: TRBV12-5
size: -
J: TRBJ2-1
D: -
length: 13

DNA: TGTGCCAGCAGCTTAGTGACAGGGCGTTACAATGAGCAGTTCTTC
CDR3: CASSLVTGRYNEQFF
V: TRBV11-2
size: -
J: TRBJ2-1
D: TRBD1
length: 15

DNA: TGTGCCGCCCGTTACTCTGGGCACTACGAGCAGTACTTC
CDR3: CAARYSGHYEQYF
V: TRBV30
size: -
J: TRBJ2-7
D: -
length: 13

DNA: TGTGCCAGCGGTCCATTGGGGGGGCGCATGGCCAAAAACATTCAGTACTTC
CDR3: CASGPLGGRMAKNIQYF
V: TRBV27
size: -
J: TRBJ2-4
D: -
length: 17

DNA: TGTGCCAGCAGCCAAGTGTCTGGTAAACTAAGCTCCTACAATGAGCAGTTCTTC
CDR3: CASSQVSGKLSSYNEQFF
V: TRBV3-1/TRBV3-2
size: -
J: TRBJ2-1
D: -
length: 18

DNA: TGTGCCAGCAGTCCGACAGCCAGTCTTGACAATGAGCAGTTCTTC
CDR3: CASSPTASLDNEQFF
V: TRBV2
size: once
J: TRBJ2-1
D: -
length: 15

DNA: TGTGCCAGCAGTGTCGGGGCGGGACTCAGGGCAGATACGCAGTATTTT
CDR3: CASSVGAGLRADTQYF
V: TRBV25-1
size: once
J: TRBJ2-3
D: -
length: 16

DNA: TGTGCCAGCAGAGAACTCGTGTGGGGGCACTCTCCAGCCTACACCTTC
CDR3: CASRELVWGHSPAYTF
V: TRBV6-1
size: -
J: TRBJ1-2
D: -
length: 16

DNA: TGTGCCAGCAGCTTCCTCCTCACTAGCAATCCATCCTACAATGAGCAGTTCTTC
CDR3: CASSFLLTSNPSYNEQFF
V: TRBV7-6
size: -
J: TRBJ2-1
D: -
length: 18

DNA: TGTGCCAGCAGCCTCCTCCGGGACAGTGGCTACACCTTC
CDR3: CASSLLRDSGYTF
V: TRBV13
size: -
J: TRBJ1-2
D: TRBD1
length: 13

DNA: TGTGCCAGCAGCTTATATATTTTACGGACAGGGGCTATAACTGAAGCTTTCTTT
CDR3: CASSLYILRTGAITEAFF
V: TRBV7-9
size: few
J: TRBJ1-1
D: TRBD1
length: 18

DNA: TGTGCCAGCAGCGGGCAGGGGTATCGGGGCTACACCTTC
CDR3: CASSGQGYRGYTF
V: TRBV7-2
size: few
J: TRBJ1-2
D: -
length: 13

DNA: TGCAGCGTTGGGGGAAACCATCGGGACAGGGTACAAGTCGAGCAGTTCTTC
CDR3: CSVGGNHRDRVQVEQFF
V: TRBV29-1
size: -
J: TRBJ2-1
D: TRBD1
length: 17

DNA: TGTGCCAGCGGAAATCAGGGGGCGAGAGAAAAACTGTTTTTT
CDR3: CASGNQGAREKLFF
V: TRBV6-5
size: -
J: TRBJ1-4
D: TRBD1
length: 14

DNA: TGTGCCAGCAGAGCTGGTATAGGGGATCGGGATACGCAGTATTTT
CDR3: CASRAGIGDRDTQYF
V: TRBV7-3
size: -
J: TRBJ2-3
D: -
length: 15

DNA: TGTGCCAGTAACCCGGGACAGGGGGCTTGGGAGCAGTTCTTC
CDR3: CASNPGQGAWEQFF
V: TRBV19
size: -
J: TRBJ2-1
D: TRBD1
length: 14

DNA: TGCGCCAGCAGCTTGACCGGGACAGCTAGCGAGCAGTACTTC
CDR3: CASSLTGTASEQYF
V: TRBV5-1
size: -
J: TRBJ2-7
D: TRBD1
length: 14